This T cell receptor (beta chain) came from a study of control samples from healthy donors and cancer patients. The table came from immunoSEQ multiplex PCR; TCRdb's copy has only in-frame clones and leaves some out. The table records fewer than 80,000 clones, about 90% of them present only once. With 5 bases clipped from V and 2 bases from J, the junction kept 11 bases outside the gene matches. Germline assignment: CDR1 MNHNY and CDR2 SVGAGI (reference sequence). The CDR3 has 17 amino acids. The sequencing sample was made of PBMCs. The receptor was derived from a man between 60 and 70 years old with colorectal cancer. The gene calls are TRBV6-6 and TRBJ1-4; 7 bases are shared with TRBD1. The DNA for the CDR3 is TGTGCCAGCAGTCTCCGTTCGGTACAGGGGACTAATGAAAAACTGTTTTTT. It translates to CASSLRSVQGTNEKLFF.